The 16 T cell receptor beta chains given below trace back to one sample, sequenced in a study of blood T cell repertoires in COVID-19. TCRdb's copy holds only in-frame clones and misses some; the assay was immunoSEQ multiplex PCR. The repertoire has approximately 70,000 clones, about four fifths of them found once; the top ten carry roughly an eighth. Sequenced sample: peripheral blood. The source of these receptors is a woman older than 75 with acute or convalescent COVID-19.

The chain couples TRBV10-1 to TRBJ2-1, with 11 bases aligning to TRBD2. Unmatched junction bases numbered 6, after V lost 2 bases and J lost 9 bases. The CDR3 is made up of 15 amino acids. Germline CDR1 reads WNHNN; CDR2 reads SYGVQD (reference sequence). DNA for the CDR3: TGCGCCAGCAGTGAGATAGCGGGAGGGATGAGTGAGCAGTTCTTC. It is translated as CASSEIAGGMSEQFF.

The gene calls are TRBV24-1 and TRBJ2-3, with 10 positions matching TRBD1. Germline CDR1 and CDR2: KGHDR and SFDVKD. Trimming took 2 bases from V and 4 from J; bases not matched to a gene: 8. This CDR3 is built from 17 residues. The CDR3 nucleotides are TGTGCCACCAGTGATTCCCTGACAGGGGGCCTGGCAGATACGCAGTATTTT. It yields the protein CATSDSLTGGLADTQYF.

Written as DNA, the CDR3 is TGTGCCAGCAGTTTTGCGGGACTAGCGACAGATACGCAGTATTTT. Translating it yields CASSFAGLATDTQYF. The chain combines TRBV27 with TRBJ2-3, with 10 bases lining up with TRBD2. This CDR3 is built from 15 residues. CDR1 MNHEY and CDR2 SMNVEV come from the germline V gene (reference sequence). With 3 bases clipped from V and 3 bases from J, the junction kept 3 bases outside the gene matches.

The chain links TRBV21-1 to TRBJ2-3; the D call of TRBD1 is as the table states it, not checked on the DNA. TRBV21-1 is flagged as a pseudogene. The CDR3 extends over 16 amino acids. CDR3 nucleotide sequence: TGTGCCAGCAGCCATATAGGGCAGGGGGCCACAGATACGCAGTATTTT. Its protein product is CASSHIGQGATDTQYF.

The chain combines TRBV18 with TRBJ1-2; 7 positions agree with TRBD1. Germline-derived CDR1 and CDR2 are KGHSH and LQKENI. The CDR3 extends over 14 amino acids. V gave up 6 bases and J gave up 2 bases; unmatched junction bases: 6. The CDR3 loop reads CASSKTGRNYGYTF. The CDR3 DNA sequence: TGTGCCAGCTCTAAGACAGGGAGGAACTATGGCTACACCTTC. Variable domain in full (rest from reference TRBV18 and TRBJ1-2): NAGVMQNPRHLVRRRGQEARLRCSPMKGHSHVYWYRQLPEEGLKFMVYLQKENIIDESGMPKERFSAEFPKEGPSILRIQQVVRGDSAAYFCASSKTGRNYGYTFGSGTRLTVV.

The chain links TRBV5-1 to TRBJ1-5; D is uncertain. The CDR3 consists of 16 residues. V was clipped by 0 bases and J by 2 bases, with 12 bases between them. From germline, CDR1 is SGHRS and CDR2 YFSETQ. The CDR3 reads CASSLEDTEGNQPQHF. The CDR3 DNA reads as TGCGCCAGCAGCTTGGAAGACACCGAAGGCAATCAGCCCCAGCATTTT.

This clone appeared once. The rearrangement joins TRBV6-5 to TRBJ2-7; perhaps TRBD1 as D (5 bases). Germline V gene data show CDR1 as MNHEY and CDR2 as SVGAGI. The CDR3 covers 11 residues. V dropped 7 bases and J dropped 6 bases, with 10 bases sitting between them. The CDR3 DNA reads TGTGCCAGCAAAGACAGTACCGAGCAGTACTTC. Protein: CASKDSTEQYF.

This clone was observed once. The chain recombines TRBV9 with TRBJ2-1, with TRBD2 matching over 12 bases. Germline CDR1 and CDR2: SGDLS and YYNGEE. The CDR3 runs to 16 residues. V lost 6 bases, J lost 10 bases, and 14 bases stayed unmatched. CDR3 amino acids: CASTKSGLAGSWEQFF. As DNA, the CDR3 is TGTGCCAGCACCAAATCCGGACTAGCGGGGTCCTGGGAGCAGTTCTTC.

This clone was seen once. The genes are TRBV18 and TRBJ1-1, with D perhaps matching TRBD1 (6 bases). The V end was cut by 5 bases, the J end by 6 bases, with 13 bases between. The CDR3 is made up of 13 amino acids. Germline V gene sequence: CDR1 KGHSH, CDR2 LQKENI. CDR3 in amino acids: CASSLDPGAEAFF. The CDR3 bases are TGTGCCAGCTCATTGGACCCAGGGGCTGAAGCTTTCTTT.

The chain recombines TRBV5-1 with TRBJ2-2; 12 bases are a match to TRBD2. The CDR3 spans 17 residues. Germline assignment: CDR1 SGHRS and CDR2 YFSETQ. V lost 3 bases, J lost 2 bases, and 5 bases stayed unmatched. DNA of the CDR3: TGCGCCAGCAGCTCCTCTAGCGGGAGGGGAAACACCGGGGAGCTGTTTTTT. Translation gives CASSSSSGRGNTGELFF. The complete variable domain, with remaining parts taken from reference TRBV5-1 and TRBJ2-2, reads KAGVTQTPRYLIKTRGQQVTLSCSPISGHRSVSWYQQTPGQGLQFLFEYFSETQRNKGNFPGRFSGRQFSNSRSEMNVSTLELGDSALYLCASSSSSGRGNTGELFFGEGSRLTVL.

CDR3 nucleotides: TGTGCCAGCAATCCGACAGGGGTTACCGGGGAGCTGTTTTTT. Its translation is CASNPTGVTGELFF. The rearrangement uses TRBV9 and TRBJ2-2; 8 bases line up with TRBD1. CDR1 is SGDLS and CDR2 is YYNGEE in the germline V gene. The J segment lost 5 bases and the V segment lost 6 bases, leaving 6 bases of the junction unmatched. The CDR3 covers 14 residues.

The CDR3 is CASSQDPAGGTYEQYF. The CDR3 coding sequence is TGTGCCAGCAGCCAAGATCCAGCGGGGGGTACCTACGAGCAGTACTTC. This rearrangement joins TRBV3-1 (or the pseudogene TRBV3-2) to TRBJ2-7; 9 bases are shared with TRBD2. The trim removed 0 bases at V and 2 bases at J, leaving 5 bases unmatched. The CDR3 has 16 amino acids. Germline V gene lookup returns CDR1 LGHDT and CDR2 YNNKEL (reference sequence).

This clone was detected only once. This rearrangement joins TRBV9 to TRBJ1-1; D may be TRBD1 (6 bases). Per germline, CDR1 SGDLS and CDR2 YYNGEE. This CDR3 has 16 residues. Deletions cut 0 bases from V and 6 bases from J, with 18 bases between. DNA for the CDR3: TGTGCCAGCAGCGTAGGGGGAGGGGGTCCCGGCCCTGAAGCTTTCTTT. The encoded protein is CASSVGGGGPGPEAFF.

The chain joins TRBV3-1 (or the pseudogene TRBV3-2) to TRBJ2-7; 9 bases are a match to TRBD2. There are 16 residues in the CDR3. The J segment lost 2 bases and the V segment lost 5 bases, leaving 10 bases of the junction unmatched. CDR1 LGHDT and CDR2 YNNKEL come from the germline V gene (reference sequence). DNA of the CDR3: TGTGCCAGCAGCGACCCCGGCGGGAGGGCCCCCTACGAGCAGTACTTC. Residues: CASSDPGGRAPYEQYF.

The chain is built from TRBV19 and TRBJ2-3; TRBD1 matches at 10 bases. The germline V gene has CDR1 LNHDA and CDR2 SQIVND (reference sequence). The V gene end was trimmed by 6 bases and the J gene end by 9 bases; junction bases not matched to a gene: 9. This CDR3 spans 14 amino acids. DNA of the CDR3: TGTGCCAGTAGCCCGGGACAGGGGTTTAGGACGCAGTATTTT. Protein product: CASSPGQGFRTQYF.

The J gene is TRBJ2-2, the V gene TRBV4-1; 15 bases fit TRBD2. Per the germline V gene, CDR1 is MGHRA and CDR2 is YSYEKL. The trim removed 3 bases at V and 9 bases at J, leaving 11 bases unmatched. This CDR3 comprises 18 residues. The CDR3 protein is CASSQLIGLAGGPWELFF. The CDR3 region has the DNA TGCGCCAGCAGCCAGCTGATCGGACTAGCGGGAGGGCCCTGGGAGCTGTTTTTT.